This entry is about one T cell receptor beta chain. This specimen belongs to a study of cytotoxic CD8 clonotypes in ibrutinib-treated CLL. The targeted sequencing depth was 1 in 200,000 to 1 in 1 million T cells. Here immunoSEQ multiplex PCR was the method, and the copy in TCRdb shows in-frame clones only, minus some. Seen here are approximately 300,000 clones, about 80% observed once, and the top ten hold more than 6%. Germline trimming cut 6 bases from V and 0 bases from J; bases unmatched to any gene: 4. Germline V CDR1 and CDR2: SNHLY, FYNNEI. This CDR3 is 15 amino acids long. Material: PBMCs, obtained before ibrutinib treatment. This chain joins TRBV2 and TRBJ2-2; TRBD2 aligns across 7 bases. This sequence was found in a human donor with chronic lymphocytic leukemia. CDR3 amino acids: CASRTGTTNTGELFF. Written as DNA, the CDR3 is TGTGCCAGCAGGACCGGGACTACGAACACCGGGGAGCTGTTTTTT.